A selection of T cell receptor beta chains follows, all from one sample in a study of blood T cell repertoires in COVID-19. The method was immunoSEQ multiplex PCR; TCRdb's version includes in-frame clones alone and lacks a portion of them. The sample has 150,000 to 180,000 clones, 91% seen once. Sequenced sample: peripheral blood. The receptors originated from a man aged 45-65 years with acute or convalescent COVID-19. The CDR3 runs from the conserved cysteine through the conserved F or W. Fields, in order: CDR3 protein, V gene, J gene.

CDR3: CASSIRGNFGNSPLHF
V: TRBV27
J: TRBJ1-6

CDR3: CAISEGPTQEKLFF
V: TRBV10-3
J: TRBJ1-4

CDR3: CASRRTEIQETQYF
V: TRBV2
J: TRBJ2-5

CDR3: CASSLGPDYQAQYF
V: TRBV18
J: TRBJ2-3

CDR3: CASSAGTPNTEAFF
V: TRBV2
J: TRBJ1-1

CDR3: CASSFKDRGPGELFF
V: TRBV6-5
J: TRBJ2-2

CDR3: CASSSQAQGQGLNDMNTEAFF
V: TRBV7-6
J: TRBJ1-1

CDR3: CASTPGQSGRGYGYTF
V: TRBV3-1/TRBV3-2
J: TRBJ1-2

CDR3: CASRTGNIQYF
V: TRBV19
J: TRBJ2-4

CDR3: CASSYDRPSGNTIYF
V: TRBV6-6
J: TRBJ1-3

CDR3: CASSWGLADYNEQFF
V: TRBV10-2
J: TRBJ2-1

CDR3: CASSLGTGSYGYTF
V: TRBV7-2
J: TRBJ1-2

CDR3: CASSLGMTDYSDYTF
V: TRBV27
J: TRBJ1-2

CDR3: CASSPGQGVEAFF
V: TRBV7-3
J: TRBJ1-1

CDR3: CASLLTGGQPQHF
V: TRBV28
J: TRBJ1-5

CDR3: CASRKTQANTEAFF
V: TRBV7-2
J: TRBJ1-1

CDR3: CASSLFQLNSPLHF
V: TRBV27
J: TRBJ1-6

CDR3: CASSQDILAQGPFFNQPQHF
V: TRBV4-2
J: TRBJ1-5

CDR3: CASSRVGPGQGYRETQYF
V: TRBV11-2
J: TRBJ2-5

CDR3: CASSPGQGARTQYF
V: TRBV6-6
J: TRBJ2-5

CDR3: CASSLGIVSSGYTDTQYF
V: TRBV7-9
J: TRBJ2-3

CDR3: CASSVGPGGIGGTDTQYF
V: TRBV9
J: TRBJ2-3

CDR3: CASRTGNQPQHF
V: TRBV19
J: TRBJ1-5

CDR3: CASIFDLNGGGGTEAFF
V: TRBV2
J: TRBJ1-1

CDR3: CASSGGTGGWSPLHF
V: TRBV27
J: TRBJ1-6

CDR3: CASSPSSFGGPDTQYF
V: TRBV14
J: TRBJ2-3

CDR3: CASTRDRRKEKLFF
V: TRBV19
J: TRBJ1-4

CDR3: CSIDSTGTKEFF
V: TRBV29-1
J: TRBJ2-1

CDR3: CASSFGPRFYGYTF
V: TRBV7-9
J: TRBJ1-2

CDR3: CASSLGTGSYEQYF
V: TRBV9
J: TRBJ2-7

CDR3: CASSLIGTGASGEQYF
V: TRBV28
J: TRBJ2-7

CDR3: CASSQAQSQPQHF
V: TRBV3-1/TRBV3-2
J: TRBJ1-5

CDR3: CASVDGQRPTLNTEAFF
V: TRBV10-2
J: TRBJ1-1

CDR3: CASSQMGQGTEAFF
V: TRBV3-1/TRBV3-2
J: TRBJ1-1

CDR3: CASSKRTSGGTQETQYF
V: TRBV3-1/TRBV3-2
J: TRBJ2-5

CDR3: CASSFVGRSTDTQYF
V: TRBV5-6
J: TRBJ2-3

CDR3: CASSLDARSGSPLHF
V: TRBV7-2
J: TRBJ1-6

CDR3: CASRSSGLASYEQYF
V: TRBV13
J: TRBJ2-7

CDR3: CASSLGTAISYNEQFF
V: TRBV3-1/TRBV3-2
J: TRBJ2-1

CDR3: CASSLNTGTGSTDTQYF
V: TRBV18
J: TRBJ2-3

CDR3: CAWFSHGELFF
V: TRBV30
J: TRBJ2-2

CDR3: CASSPERGGGETQYF
V: TRBV5-1
J: TRBJ2-5

CDR3: CASSLRARELIYEQYF
V: TRBV7-8
J: TRBJ2-7

CDR3: CASSSQGARAYGYTF
V: TRBV7-2
J: TRBJ1-2

CDR3: CASSLAGEAGYTF
V: TRBV5-1
J: TRBJ1-2

CDR3: CASRLNTGELFF
V: TRBV3-1/TRBV3-2
J: TRBJ2-2

CDR3: CASSIGSGQGINIQYF
V: TRBV19
J: TRBJ2-4

CDR3: CASRMSGRTYEQYF
V: TRBV6-5
J: TRBJ2-7

CDR3: CASSSGQGAITEAFF
V: TRBV6-2/TRBV6-3
J: TRBJ1-1

CDR3: CASSSSGRARDTQYF
V: TRBV28
J: TRBJ2-3

CDR3: CASSQDPGGGNTEAFF
V: TRBV4-1
J: TRBJ1-1

CDR3: CGVEDSYTGELFF
V: TRBV27
J: TRBJ2-2

CDR3: CASSQPQTSGGADTGELFF
V: TRBV3-1/TRBV3-2
J: TRBJ2-2